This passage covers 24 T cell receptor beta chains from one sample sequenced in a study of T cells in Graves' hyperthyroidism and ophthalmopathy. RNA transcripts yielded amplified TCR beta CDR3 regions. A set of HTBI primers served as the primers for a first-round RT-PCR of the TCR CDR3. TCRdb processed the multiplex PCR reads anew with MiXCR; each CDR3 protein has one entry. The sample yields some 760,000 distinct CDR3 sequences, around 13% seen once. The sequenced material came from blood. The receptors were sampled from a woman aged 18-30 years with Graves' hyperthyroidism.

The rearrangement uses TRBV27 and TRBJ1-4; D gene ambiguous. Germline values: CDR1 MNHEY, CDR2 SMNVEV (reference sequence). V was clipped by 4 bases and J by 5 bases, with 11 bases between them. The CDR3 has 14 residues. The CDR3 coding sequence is TGTGCCAGCAGTTCACTGTTAGTGAATGAAAAACTGTTTTTT. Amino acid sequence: CASSSLLVNEKLFF. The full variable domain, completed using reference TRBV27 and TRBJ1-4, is EAQVTQNPRYLITVTGKKLTVTCSQNMNHEYMSWYRQDPGLGLRQIYYSMNVEVTDKGDVPEGYKVSRKEKRNFPLILESPSPNQTSLYFCASSSLLVNEKLFFGSGTQLSVL.

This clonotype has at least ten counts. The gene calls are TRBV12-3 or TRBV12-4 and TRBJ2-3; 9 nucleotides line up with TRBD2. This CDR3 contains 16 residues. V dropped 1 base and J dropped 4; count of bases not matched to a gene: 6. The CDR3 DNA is TGTGCCAGCAGTTTAGTAGCGGGAGTGGGTCCAGATACGCAGTATTTT. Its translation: CASSLVAGVGPDTQYF.

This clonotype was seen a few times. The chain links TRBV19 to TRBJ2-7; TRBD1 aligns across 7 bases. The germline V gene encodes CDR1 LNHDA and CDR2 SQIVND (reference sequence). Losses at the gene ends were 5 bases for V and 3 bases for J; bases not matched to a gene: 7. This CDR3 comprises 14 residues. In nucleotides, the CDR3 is TGTGCCAGTAGTTCCGAGGGACAGTTCTACGAGCAGTACTTC. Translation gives CASSSEGQFYEQYF.

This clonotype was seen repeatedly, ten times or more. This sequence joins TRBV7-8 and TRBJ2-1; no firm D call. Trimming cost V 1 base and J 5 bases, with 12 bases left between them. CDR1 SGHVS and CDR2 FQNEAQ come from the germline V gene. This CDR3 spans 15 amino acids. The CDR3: CASSLVSLPHNEQFF. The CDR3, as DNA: TGTGCCAGCAGCTTAGTGTCTTTGCCGCACAATGAGCAGTTCTTC.

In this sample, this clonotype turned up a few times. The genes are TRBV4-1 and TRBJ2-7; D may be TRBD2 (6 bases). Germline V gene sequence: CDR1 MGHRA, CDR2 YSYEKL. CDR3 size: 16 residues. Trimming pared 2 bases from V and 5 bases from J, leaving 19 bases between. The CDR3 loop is CASSQFFRAGFHEQYF. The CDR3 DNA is TGCGCCAGCAGCCAATTTTTTCGGGCGGGATTCCACGAGCAGTACTTC.

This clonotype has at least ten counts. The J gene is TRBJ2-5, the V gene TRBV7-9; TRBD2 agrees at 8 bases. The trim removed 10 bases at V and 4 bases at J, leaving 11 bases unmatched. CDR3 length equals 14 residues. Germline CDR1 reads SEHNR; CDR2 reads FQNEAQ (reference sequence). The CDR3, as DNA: TGTGCCACCCTCCTGGCGGGAGGCGGAGAGACCCAGTACTTC. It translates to CATLLAGGGETQYF. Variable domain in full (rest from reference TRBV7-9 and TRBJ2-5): DTGVSQNPRHKITKRGQNVTFRCDPISEHNRLYWYRQTLGQGPEFLTYFQNEAQLEKSRLLSDRFSAERPKGSFSTLEIQRTEQGDSAMYLCATLLAGGGETQYFGPGTRLLVL.

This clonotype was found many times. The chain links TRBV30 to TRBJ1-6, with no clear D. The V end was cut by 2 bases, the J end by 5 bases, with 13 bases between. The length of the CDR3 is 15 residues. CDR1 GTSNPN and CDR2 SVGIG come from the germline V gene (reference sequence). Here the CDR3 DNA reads TGTGCCTGGAGTATCGAAGATCTACATAATTCACCCCTCCACTTT. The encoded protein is CAWSIEDLHNSPLHF. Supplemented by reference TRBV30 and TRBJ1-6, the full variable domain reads SQTIHQWPATLVQPVGSPLSLECTVEGTSNPNLYWYRQAAGRGLQLLFYSVGIGQISSEVPQNLSASRPQDRQFILSSKKLLLSDSGFYLCAWSIEDLHNSPLHFGNGTRLTVT.

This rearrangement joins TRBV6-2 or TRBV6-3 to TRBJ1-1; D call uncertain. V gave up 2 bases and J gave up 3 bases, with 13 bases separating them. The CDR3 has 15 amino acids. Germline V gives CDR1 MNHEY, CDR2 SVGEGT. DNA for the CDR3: TGTGCCAGCAGTTACCAGGCAGGAACGGACACTGAAGCTTTCTTT. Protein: CASSYQAGTDTEAFF.

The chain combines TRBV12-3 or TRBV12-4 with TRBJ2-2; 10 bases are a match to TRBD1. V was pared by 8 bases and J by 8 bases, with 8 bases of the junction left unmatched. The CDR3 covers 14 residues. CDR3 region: CASLTDRGIGELFF. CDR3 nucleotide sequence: TGTGCCAGCCTCACGGACAGGGGGATTGGGGAGCTGTTTTTT.

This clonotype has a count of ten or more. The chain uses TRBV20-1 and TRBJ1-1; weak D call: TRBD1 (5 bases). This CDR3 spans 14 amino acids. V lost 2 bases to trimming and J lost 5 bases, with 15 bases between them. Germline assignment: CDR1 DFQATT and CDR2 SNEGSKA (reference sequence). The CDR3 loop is CSARRDETRTEAFF. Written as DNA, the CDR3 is TGCAGTGCTAGACGGGACGAGACAAGAACTGAAGCTTTCTTT.

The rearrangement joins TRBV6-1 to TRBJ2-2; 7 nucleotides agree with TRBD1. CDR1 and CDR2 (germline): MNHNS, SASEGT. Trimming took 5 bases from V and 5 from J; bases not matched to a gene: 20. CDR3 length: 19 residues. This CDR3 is CASSYLRDHRQGSTGELFF. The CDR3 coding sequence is TGTGCCAGCAGTTATCTCAGGGACCACCGACAGGGCTCAACCGGGGAGCTGTTTTTT.

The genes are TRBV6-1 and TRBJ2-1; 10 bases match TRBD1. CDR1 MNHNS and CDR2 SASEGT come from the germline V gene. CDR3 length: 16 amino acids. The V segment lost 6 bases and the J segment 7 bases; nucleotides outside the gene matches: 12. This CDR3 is CASRRKPGQGLNEQFF. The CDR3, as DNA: TGTGCCAGCAGAAGGAAGCCGGGACAGGGGTTGAATGAGCAGTTCTTC.

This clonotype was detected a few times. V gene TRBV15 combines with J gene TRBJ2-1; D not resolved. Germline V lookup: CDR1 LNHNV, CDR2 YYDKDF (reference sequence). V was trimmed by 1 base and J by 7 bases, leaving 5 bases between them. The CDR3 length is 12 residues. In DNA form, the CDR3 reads TGTGCCACCAGCAGAGTAGGGAATGAGCAGTTCTTC. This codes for CATSRVGNEQFF. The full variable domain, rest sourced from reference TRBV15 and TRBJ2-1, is DAMVIQNPRYQVTQFGKPVTLSCSQTLNHNVMYWYQQKSSQAPKLLFHYYDKDFNNEADTPDNFQSRRPNTSFCFLDIRSPGLGDTAMYLCATSRVGNEQFFGPGTRLTVL.

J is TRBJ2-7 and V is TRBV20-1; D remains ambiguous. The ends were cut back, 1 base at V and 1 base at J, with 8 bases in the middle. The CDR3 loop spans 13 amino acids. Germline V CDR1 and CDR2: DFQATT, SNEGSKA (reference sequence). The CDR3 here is CSARVVYSYEQYF. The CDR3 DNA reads TGCAGTGCTAGAGTTGTTTATTCCTACGAGCAGTACTTC.

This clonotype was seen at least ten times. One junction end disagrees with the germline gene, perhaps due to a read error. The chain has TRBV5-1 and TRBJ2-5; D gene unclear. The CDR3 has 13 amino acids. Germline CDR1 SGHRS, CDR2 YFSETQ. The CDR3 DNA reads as TGTGCCAGCAGCTTGGCTGGGATAGAGACCCAGTACTTC. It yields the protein CASSLAGIETQYF.

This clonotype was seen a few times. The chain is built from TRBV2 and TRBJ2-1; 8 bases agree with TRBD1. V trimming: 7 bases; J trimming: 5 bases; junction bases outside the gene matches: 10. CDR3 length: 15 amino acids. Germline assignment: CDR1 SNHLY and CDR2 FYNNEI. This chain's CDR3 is CASTATGGPDNEQFF. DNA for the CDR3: TGTGCCAGCACCGCCACAGGGGGACCTGACAATGAGCAGTTCTTC. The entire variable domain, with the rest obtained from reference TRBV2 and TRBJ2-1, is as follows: EPEVTQTPSHQVTQMGQEVILRCVPISNHLYFYWYRQILGQKVEFLVSFYNNEISEKSEIFDDQFSVERPDGSNFTLKIRSTKLEDSAMYFCASTATGGPDNEQFFGPGTRLTVL.

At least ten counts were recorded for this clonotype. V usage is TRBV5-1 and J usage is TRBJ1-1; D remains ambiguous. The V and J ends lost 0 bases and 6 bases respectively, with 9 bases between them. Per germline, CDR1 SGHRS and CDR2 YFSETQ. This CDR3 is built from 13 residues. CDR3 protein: CASSLGAFAEAFF. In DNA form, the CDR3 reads TGCGCCAGCAGCTTGGGGGCGTTCGCTGAAGCTTTCTTT.

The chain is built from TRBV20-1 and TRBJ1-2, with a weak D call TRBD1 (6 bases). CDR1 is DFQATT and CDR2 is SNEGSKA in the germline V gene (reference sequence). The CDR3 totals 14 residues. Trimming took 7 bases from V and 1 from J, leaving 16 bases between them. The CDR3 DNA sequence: TGCAGTGTCTCGTCCAGGGGCCGTAACTATGGCTACACCTTC. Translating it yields CSVSSRGRNYGYTF.

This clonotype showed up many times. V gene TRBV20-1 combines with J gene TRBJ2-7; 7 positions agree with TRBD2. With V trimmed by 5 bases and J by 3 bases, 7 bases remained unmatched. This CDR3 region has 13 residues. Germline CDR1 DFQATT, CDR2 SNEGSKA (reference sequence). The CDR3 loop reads CSARAGFDYEQYF. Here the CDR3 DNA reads TGCAGTGCTCGAGCGGGATTCGACTACGAGCAGTACTTC.

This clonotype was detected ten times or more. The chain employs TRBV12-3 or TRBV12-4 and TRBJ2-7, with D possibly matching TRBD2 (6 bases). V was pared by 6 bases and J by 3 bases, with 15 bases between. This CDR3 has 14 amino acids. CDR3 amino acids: CASSFRDGGYEQYF. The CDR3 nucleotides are TGTGCCAGCAGCTTCCGGGACGGGGGCTACGAGCAGTACTTC.

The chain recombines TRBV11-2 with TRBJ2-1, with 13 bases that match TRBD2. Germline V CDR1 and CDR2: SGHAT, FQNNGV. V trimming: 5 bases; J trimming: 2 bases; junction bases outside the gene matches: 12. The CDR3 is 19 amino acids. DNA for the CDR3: TGTGCCAGCAGCCGACCCCGGACTAGCGGGAGACCTACCTACAATGAGCAGTTCTTC. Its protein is CASSRPRTSGRPTYNEQFF. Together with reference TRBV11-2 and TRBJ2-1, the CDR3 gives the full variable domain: EAGVAQSPRYKIIEKRQSVAFWCNPISGHATLYWYQQILGQGPKLLIQFQNNGVVDDSQLPKDRFSAERLKGVDSTLKIQPAKLEDSAVYLCASSRPRTSGRPTYNEQFFGPGTRLTVL.

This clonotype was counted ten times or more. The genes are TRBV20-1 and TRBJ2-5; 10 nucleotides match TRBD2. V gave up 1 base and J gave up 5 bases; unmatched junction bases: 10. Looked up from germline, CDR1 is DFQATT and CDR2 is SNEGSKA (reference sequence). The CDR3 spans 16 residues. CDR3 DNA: TGCAGTGCTAGAGGGATTACTAGCGGGAAACGGGAGACCCAGTACTTC. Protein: CSARGITSGKRETQYF.

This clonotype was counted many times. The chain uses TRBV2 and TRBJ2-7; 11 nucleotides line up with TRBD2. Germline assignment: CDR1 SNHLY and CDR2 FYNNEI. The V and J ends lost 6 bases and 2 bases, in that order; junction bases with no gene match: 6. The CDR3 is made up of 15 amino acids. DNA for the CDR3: TGTGCCAGCAGGGAGGGACTAGCGGCTACCTACGAGCAGTACTTC. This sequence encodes CASREGLAATYEQYF. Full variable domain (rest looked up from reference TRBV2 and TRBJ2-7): EPEVTQTPSHQVTQMGQEVILRCVPISNHLYFYWYRQILGQKVEFLVSFYNNEISEKSEIFDDQFSVERPDGSNFTLKIRSTKLEDSAMYFCASREGLAATYEQYFGPGTRLTVT.

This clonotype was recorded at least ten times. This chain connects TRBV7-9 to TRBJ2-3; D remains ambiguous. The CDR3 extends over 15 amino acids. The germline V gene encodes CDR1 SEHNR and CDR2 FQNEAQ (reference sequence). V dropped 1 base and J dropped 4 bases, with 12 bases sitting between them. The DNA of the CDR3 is TGTGCCAGCAGCTTAGATTATTTCCCCGCAGATACGCAGTATTTT. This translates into CASSLDYFPADTQYF.